This TCR beta chain was sequenced in a study of CD8 T cells in ankylosing spondylitis. Germline assignment: CDR1 MDHEN and CDR2 SYDVKM. The CDR3 length is 13 residues. V shed 5 bases and J shed 4 bases, with 12 bases lying between them. TCRdb fed the 5' RACE reads into MiXCR, producing one record per CDR3 protein. Among more than 250,000 distinct CDR3 sequences, more than 9% were seen once, and the ten largest hold around 10%. This clonotype was found a few times. Its antigen is unknown. Study conclusions and caveats: For ankylosing spondylitis blood, a TCR beta motif of about eight highly homologous variants appeared characteristic. According to the report, clones linked to the disease were significantly enriched in matched synovial fluid samples taken from ankylosing spondylitis patients. A number of the motif variants had already been described in reactive arthritis synovial fluid and blood.

This sequence joins TRBV28 and TRBJ2-7, with D possibly called TRBD1 or TRBD2 (5 bases each). The clonotype comes from a female donor with ankylosing spondylitis or in good health (not recorded which). The material sequenced was blood, either unsorted or a sorted T cell fraction (not recorded which). CDR3 in DNA: TGTGCCAGCAGTGGGGACGGGGTGTACGAGCAGTACTTC. This codes for CASSGDGVYEQYF. Full variable domain (outside the CDR3, taken from reference TRBV28 and TRBJ2-7): DVKVTQSSRYLVKRTGEKVFLECVQDMDHENMFWYRQDPGLGLRLIYFSYDVKMKEKGDIPEGYSVSREKKERFSLILESASTNQTSMYLCASSGDGVYEQYFGPGTRLTVT.